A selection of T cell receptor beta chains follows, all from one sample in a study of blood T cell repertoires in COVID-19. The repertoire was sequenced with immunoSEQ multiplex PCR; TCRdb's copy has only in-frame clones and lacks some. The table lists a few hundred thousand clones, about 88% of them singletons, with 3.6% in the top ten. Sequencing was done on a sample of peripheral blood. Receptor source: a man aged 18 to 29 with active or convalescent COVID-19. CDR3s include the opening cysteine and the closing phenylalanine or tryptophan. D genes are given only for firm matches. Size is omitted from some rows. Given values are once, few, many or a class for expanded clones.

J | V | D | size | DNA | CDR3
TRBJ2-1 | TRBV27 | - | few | TGTGCCAGCAGTTTACGGCGGGATGTCTACGGTGAGCAGTTCTTC | CASSLRRDVYGEQFF
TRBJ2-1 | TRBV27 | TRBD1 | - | TGTGCCAGCCGAGTGGGCGCGGGGACAGGGGTTTACAATGAGCAGTTCTTC | CASRVGAGTGVYNEQFF
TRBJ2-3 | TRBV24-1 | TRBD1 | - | TGTGCCACCAGTGATTCCGGGACAGGGGACGCAGATACGCAGTATTTT | CATSDSGTGDADTQYF
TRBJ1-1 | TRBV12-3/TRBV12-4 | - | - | TGTGCCAGCACCGACATGAACACTGAAGCTTTCTTT | CASTDMNTEAFF
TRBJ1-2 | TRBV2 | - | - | TGTGCCAGCAGTGGGACACGAAGGGGCTACACCTTC | CASSGTRRGYTF
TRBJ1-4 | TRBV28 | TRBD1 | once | TGTGCCAGCAGTTCCGTGGCCCAGGGGACAGTGGATGAAAAACTGTTTTTT | CASSSVAQGTVDEKLFF
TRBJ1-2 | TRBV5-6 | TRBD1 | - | TGTGCCAGCAGCTCCGGGACAGGGATGCGCTACACCTTC | CASSSGTGMRYTF
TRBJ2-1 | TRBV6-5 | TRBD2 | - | TGTGCCACCCGACTAGCGGGGGTCTTTGAGCAGTTCTTC | CATRLAGVFEQFF
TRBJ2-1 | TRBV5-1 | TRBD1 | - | TGCGCCAGCAGCTTGGCGGACAGGAGCTCCTACAATGAGCAGTTCTTC | CASSLADRSSYNEQFF
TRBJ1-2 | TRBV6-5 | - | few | TGTGCCAGTCGCCCCATGGGCAGACCTAACTATGGCTACACCTTC | CASRPMGRPNYGYTF
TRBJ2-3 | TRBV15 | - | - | TGTGCCACCAGCGGAAGGGGGTTCCCCACAGATACGCAGTATTTT | CATSGRGFPTDTQYF